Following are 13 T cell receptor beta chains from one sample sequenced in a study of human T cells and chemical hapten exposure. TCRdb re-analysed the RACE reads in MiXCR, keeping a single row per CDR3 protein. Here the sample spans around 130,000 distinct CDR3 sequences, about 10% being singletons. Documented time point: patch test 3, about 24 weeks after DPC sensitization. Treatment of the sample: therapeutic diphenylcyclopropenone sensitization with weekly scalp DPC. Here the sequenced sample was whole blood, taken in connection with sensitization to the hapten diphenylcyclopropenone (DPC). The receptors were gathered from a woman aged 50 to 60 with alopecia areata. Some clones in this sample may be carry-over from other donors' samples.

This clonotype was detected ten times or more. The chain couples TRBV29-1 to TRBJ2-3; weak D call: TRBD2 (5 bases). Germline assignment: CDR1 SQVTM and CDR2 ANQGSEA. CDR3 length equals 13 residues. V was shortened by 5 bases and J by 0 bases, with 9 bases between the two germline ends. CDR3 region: CSVPGDSTDTQYF. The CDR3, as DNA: TGCAGCGTTCCCGGGGATAGCACAGATACGCAGTATTTT.

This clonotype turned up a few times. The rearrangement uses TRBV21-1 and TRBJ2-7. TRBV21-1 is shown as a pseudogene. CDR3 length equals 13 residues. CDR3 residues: CASSRPTFYEQYF. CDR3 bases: TGTGCCAGCAGCAGACCGACATTTTACGAGCAGTACTTC.

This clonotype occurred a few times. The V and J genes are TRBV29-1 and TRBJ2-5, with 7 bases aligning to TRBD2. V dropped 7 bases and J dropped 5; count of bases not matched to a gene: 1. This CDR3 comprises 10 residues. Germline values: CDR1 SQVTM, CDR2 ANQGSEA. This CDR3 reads CSAGGETQYF. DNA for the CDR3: TGCAGCGCGGGGGGTGAGACCCAGTACTTC. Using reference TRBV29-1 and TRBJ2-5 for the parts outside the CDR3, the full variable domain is SAVISQKPSRDICQRGTSLTIQCQVDSQVTMMFWYRQQPGQSLTLIATANQGSEATYESGFVIDKFPISRPNLTFSTLTVSNMSPEDSSIYLCSAGGETQYFGPGTRLLVL.

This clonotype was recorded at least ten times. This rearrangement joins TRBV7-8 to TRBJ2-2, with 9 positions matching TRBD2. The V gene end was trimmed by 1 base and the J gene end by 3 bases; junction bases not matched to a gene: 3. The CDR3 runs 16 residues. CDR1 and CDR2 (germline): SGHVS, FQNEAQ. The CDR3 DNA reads TGTGCCAGCAGCTTAGTAGCGGGAGTGGACACCGGGGAGCTGTTTTTT. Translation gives CASSLVAGVDTGELFF.

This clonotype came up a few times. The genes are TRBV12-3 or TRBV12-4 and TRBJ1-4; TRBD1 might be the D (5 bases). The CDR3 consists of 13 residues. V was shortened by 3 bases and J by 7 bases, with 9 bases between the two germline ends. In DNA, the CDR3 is TGTGCCAGCAGTTTTGACAGTGGTGAAAAACTGTTTTTT. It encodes CASSFDSGEKLFF.

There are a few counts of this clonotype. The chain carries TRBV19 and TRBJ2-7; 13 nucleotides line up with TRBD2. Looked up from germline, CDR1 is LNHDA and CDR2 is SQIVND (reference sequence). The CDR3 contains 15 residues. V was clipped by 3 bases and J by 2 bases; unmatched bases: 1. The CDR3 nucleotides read TGTGCCAGTAGTATCGGGACTAGCGGGGCCTACGAGCAGTACTTC. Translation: CASSIGTSGAYEQYF. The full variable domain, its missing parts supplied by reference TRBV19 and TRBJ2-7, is DGGITQSPKYLFRKEGQNVTLSCEQNLNHDAMYWYRQDPGQGLRLIYYSQIVNDFQKGDIAEGYSVSREKKESFPLTVTSAQKNPTAFYLCASSIGTSGAYEQYFGPGTRLTVT.

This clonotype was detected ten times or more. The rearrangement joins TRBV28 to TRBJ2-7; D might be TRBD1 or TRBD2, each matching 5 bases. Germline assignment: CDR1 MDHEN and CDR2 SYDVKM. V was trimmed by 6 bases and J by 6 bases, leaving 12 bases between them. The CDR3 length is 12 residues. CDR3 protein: CASSTSGLEQYF. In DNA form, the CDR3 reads TGTGCCAGCAGCACGTCGGGGCTCGAGCAGTACTTC.

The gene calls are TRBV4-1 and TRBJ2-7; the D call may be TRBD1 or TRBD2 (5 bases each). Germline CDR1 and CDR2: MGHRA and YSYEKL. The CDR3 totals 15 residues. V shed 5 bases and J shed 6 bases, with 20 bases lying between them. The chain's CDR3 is CASSYRDALIGEQYF. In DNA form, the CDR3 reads TGCGCCAGCAGCTACCGGGACGCTCTTATCGGCGAGCAGTACTTC.

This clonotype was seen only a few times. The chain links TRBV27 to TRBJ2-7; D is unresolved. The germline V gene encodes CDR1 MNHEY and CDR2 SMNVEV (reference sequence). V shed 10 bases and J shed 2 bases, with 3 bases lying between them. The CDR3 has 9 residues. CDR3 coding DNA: TGTGCCATACCCTACGAGCAGTACTTC. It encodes CAIPYEQYF.

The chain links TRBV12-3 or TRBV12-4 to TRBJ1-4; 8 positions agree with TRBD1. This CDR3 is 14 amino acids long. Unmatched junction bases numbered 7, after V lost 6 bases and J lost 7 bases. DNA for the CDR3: TGTGCCAGCAGCTTGGACAGGGAAGGTGAAAAACTGTTTTTT. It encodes CASSLDREGEKLFF.

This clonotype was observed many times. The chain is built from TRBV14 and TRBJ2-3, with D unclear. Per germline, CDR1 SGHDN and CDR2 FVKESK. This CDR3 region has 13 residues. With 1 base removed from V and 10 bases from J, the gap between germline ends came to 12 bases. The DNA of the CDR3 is TGTGCCAGCAGCCAAGCCCGCATAGGCGCGCAGTATTTT. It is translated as CASSQARIGAQYF.

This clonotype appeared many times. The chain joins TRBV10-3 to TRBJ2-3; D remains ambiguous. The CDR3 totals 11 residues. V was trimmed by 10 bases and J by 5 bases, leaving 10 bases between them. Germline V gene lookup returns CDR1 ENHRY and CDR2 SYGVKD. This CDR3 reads CATLGGDTQYF. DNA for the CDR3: TGTGCCACCCTGGGCGGAGATACGCAGTATTTT.

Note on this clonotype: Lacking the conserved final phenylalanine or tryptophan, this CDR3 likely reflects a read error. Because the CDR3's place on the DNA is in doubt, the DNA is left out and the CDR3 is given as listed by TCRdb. CDR3 region: CASSNGRTGGLTNEQFY. The chain carries TRBV21-1 and TRBJ2-1; the table's TRBD1 call for D was not verified on the DNA. TRBV21-1 is annotated as a pseudogene. The CDR3 totals 17 residues, both ends included.